Listed below are T cell receptor beta chains from one sample, sequenced in a study of technical replicates of blood from a few donors. Sequencing was performed with immunoSEQ multiplex PCR; in TCRdb, only in-frame clones are kept and a portion is missing. The table shows about 88,000 clones, with over 90% occurring only once. Sequenced input: T cells isolated from PBMCs. The receptor set was obtained from a human donor in good health. Both conserved end residues are part of each CDR3. A D gene is named only where the DNA matches it firmly. The size of a clone is reported for some rows only, either as once, few or many, or as a class for expanded clones.

v_call: TRBV7-2
d_call: .
clone_size: .
j_call: TRBJ2-3
cdr3_nt: TGTGCCAGCAGCTTAGATCGGGGGAGCACAGATACGCAGTATTTT
cdr3_aa: CASSLDRGSTDTQYF

v_call: TRBV9
d_call: .
clone_size: .
j_call: TRBJ2-1
cdr3_nt: TGTGCCAGCAGCGTTGTCGGGATCTCCTACAATGAGCAGTTCTTC
cdr3_aa: CASSVVGISYNEQFF

v_call: TRBV9
d_call: .
clone_size: .
j_call: TRBJ2-7
cdr3_nt: TGTGCCAGCAGCGTAGGCGGGTGGGGATACGAGCAGTACTTC
cdr3_aa: CASSVGGWGYEQYF

v_call: TRBV7-6
d_call: .
clone_size: .
j_call: TRBJ1-5
cdr3_nt: TGTGCCAGCAGCTTAGGCCCAGGGTATCAGCCCCAGCATTTT
cdr3_aa: CASSLGPGYQPQHF

v_call: TRBV19
d_call: TRBD2
clone_size: .
j_call: TRBJ2-3
cdr3_nt: TGTGCCAGTCAGATGGGGAGGGTGGGAGATACGCAGTATTTT
cdr3_aa: CASQMGRVGDTQYF

v_call: TRBV4-1
d_call: .
clone_size: .
j_call: TRBJ2-1
cdr3_nt: TGCGCCAGCAGCCCCTGGACTGAAAATGAGCAGTTCTTC
cdr3_aa: CASSPWTENEQFF

v_call: TRBV10-2
d_call: .
clone_size: .
j_call: TRBJ2-7
cdr3_nt: TGCGCCAGCAGTGAGTCTCAGGTCGTCCGCTACGAGCAGTACTTC
cdr3_aa: CASSESQVVRYEQYF

v_call: TRBV7-8
d_call: TRBD1
clone_size: .
j_call: TRBJ1-1
cdr3_nt: TGTGCCAGCAGCGCGGACAGGGAGATAACTGAAGCTTTCTTT
cdr3_aa: CASSADREITEAFF

v_call: TRBV30
d_call: .
clone_size: .
j_call: TRBJ1-2
cdr3_nt: TGTGCCTGGACCGGAGGGGGCTACACCTTC
cdr3_aa: CAWTGGGYTF

v_call: TRBV30
d_call: .
clone_size: .
j_call: TRBJ1-3
cdr3_nt: TGTGCCTGGAGTCTAGGGGCTGGAAACACCATATATTTT
cdr3_aa: CAWSLGAGNTIYF

v_call: TRBV28
d_call: TRBD2
clone_size: once
j_call: TRBJ2-1
cdr3_nt: TGTGCCAGCAGTTATCGCGGGAGTCAGGGCAATGAGCAGTTCTTC
cdr3_aa: CASSYRGSQGNEQFF

v_call: TRBV28
d_call: .
clone_size: .
j_call: TRBJ2-7
cdr3_nt: TGTGCCAGCAGTTTAGGGGTGGGAGACTACGAGCAGTACTTC
cdr3_aa: CASSLGVGDYEQYF

v_call: TRBV5-1
d_call: TRBD1
clone_size: .
j_call: TRBJ2-7
cdr3_nt: TGCGCCAGCAGCTCCGGACAGGGGGGATACTACGAGCAGTACTTC
cdr3_aa: CASSSGQGGYYEQYF

v_call: TRBV10-3
d_call: .
clone_size: .
j_call: TRBJ2-3
cdr3_nt: TGTGCCATCAGTGAGGACAGATCTTTCACAGATACGCAGTATTTT
cdr3_aa: CAISEDRSFTDTQYF

v_call: TRBV7-9
d_call: TRBD2
clone_size: .
j_call: TRBJ2-1
cdr3_nt: TGTGCCAGCAGCCCTCTAGCGGGAGTCAATGAGCAGTTCTTC
cdr3_aa: CASSPLAGVNEQFF

v_call: TRBV9
d_call: .
clone_size: .
j_call: TRBJ1-3
cdr3_nt: TGTGCCAGCAGCGGAGGGGACACCTACTCTGGAAACACCATATATTTT
cdr3_aa: CASSGGDTYSGNTIYF

v_call: TRBV2
d_call: .
clone_size: .
j_call: TRBJ2-4
cdr3_nt: TGTGCCGTAAGCGCCCCCGACAGACTAGCCAAAAACATTCAGTACTTC
cdr3_aa: CAVSAPDRLAKNIQYF

v_call: TRBV6-5
d_call: .
clone_size: few
j_call: TRBJ1-6
cdr3_nt: TGTGCCAGCAGTTACTCAGGGGATTATAATTCACCCCTCCACTTT
cdr3_aa: CASSYSGDYNSPLHF

v_call: TRBV9
d_call: TRBD1
clone_size: .
j_call: TRBJ1-3
cdr3_nt: TGTGCCAGCAGCGAAACAGGGGGCGGAAACACCATATATTTT
cdr3_aa: CASSETGGGNTIYF

v_call: TRBV14
d_call: TRBD2
clone_size: .
j_call: TRBJ2-2
cdr3_nt: TGTGCCAGCAGCCAAGGACTAGCGGGTGGCCCTAACACCGGGGAGCTGTTTTTT
cdr3_aa: CASSQGLAGGPNTGELFF

v_call: TRBV27
d_call: .
clone_size: .
j_call: TRBJ1-1
cdr3_nt: TGTGCCAGCAGTTTAAGCGTGAACACTGAAGCTTTCTTT
cdr3_aa: CASSLSVNTEAFF

v_call: TRBV12-2
d_call: .
clone_size: .
j_call: TRBJ2-7
cdr3_nt: TGTGCAAGTCGCCCTTCCTGGGTCGGGAGGGAGCGGAAAGAGCAGTACTTC
cdr3_aa: CASRPSWVGRERKEQYF

v_call: TRBV5-1
d_call: TRBD1
clone_size: .
j_call: TRBJ1-1
cdr3_nt: TGCGCCAGCAGCCCACAGGGGGTCGAAGCTTTCTTT
cdr3_aa: CASSPQGVEAFF

v_call: TRBV4-3
d_call: .
clone_size: .
j_call: TRBJ1-5
cdr3_nt: TGCGCCAGCAGTCCGGACGGACACGGCAATCAGCCCCAGCATTTT
cdr3_aa: CASSPDGHGNQPQHF

v_call: TRBV7-3
d_call: .
clone_size: .
j_call: TRBJ2-7
cdr3_nt: TGTGCCAGCAGCTTAACCCTAGACTACGAGCAGTACTTC
cdr3_aa: CASSLTLDYEQYF

v_call: TRBV11-2
d_call: .
clone_size: .
j_call: TRBJ1-4
cdr3_nt: TGTGCCAGCAGCCCTCGGGGGGTCGGGGAAAAACTGTTTTTT
cdr3_aa: CASSPRGVGEKLFF

v_call: TRBV28
d_call: .
clone_size: .
j_call: TRBJ2-2
cdr3_nt: TGTGCCAGCAGTTCTCCTAACACCGGGGAGCTGTTTTTT
cdr3_aa: CASSSPNTGELFF

v_call: TRBV10-3
d_call: TRBD1
clone_size: .
j_call: TRBJ1-2
cdr3_nt: TGTGCCATCAGTCCCGGGACAGGGGCGGATGGCTACACCTTC
cdr3_aa: CAISPGTGADGYTF

v_call: TRBV6-1
d_call: .
clone_size: .
j_call: TRBJ1-6
cdr3_nt: TGTGCCAGCAGCCTCATAGACTCCTATAATTCACCCCTCCACTTT
cdr3_aa: CASSLIDSYNSPLHF

v_call: TRBV5-1
d_call: TRBD2
clone_size: once
j_call: TRBJ2-1
cdr3_nt: TGCGCCAGCAGCTTGATTAGCGGGAGCTACAATGAGCAGTTCTTC
cdr3_aa: CASSLISGSYNEQFF

v_call: TRBV6-1
d_call: .
clone_size: .
j_call: TRBJ2-3
cdr3_nt: TGTGCCAGCAGTGGGGTTTTATCGGGAGATACGCAGTATTTT
cdr3_aa: CASSGVLSGDTQYF

v_call: TRBV15
d_call: TRBD1
clone_size: .
j_call: TRBJ1-3
cdr3_nt: TGTGCCACCAGCAGAGCTTTAATGGCTGGGACAGACTCTGGAAACACCATATATTTT
cdr3_aa: CATSRALMAGTDSGNTIYF

v_call: TRBV2
d_call: .
clone_size: .
j_call: TRBJ2-2
cdr3_nt: TGTGCCAGCAGTGAAGTAGCTGCAGCGAACACCGGGGAGCTGTTTTTT
cdr3_aa: CASSEVAAANTGELFF

v_call: TRBV2
d_call: TRBD2
clone_size: .
j_call: TRBJ2-7
cdr3_nt: TGTGCCAGCAGTGGGGAAGCGGGAGTACAATACGAGCAGTACTTC
cdr3_aa: CASSGEAGVQYEQYF

v_call: TRBV4-1
d_call: .
clone_size: .
j_call: TRBJ2-5
cdr3_nt: TGCGCCAGCAGCCGAGGCCCAGGGGAGACCCAGTACTTC
cdr3_aa: CASSRGPGETQYF

v_call: TRBV9
d_call: .
clone_size: .
j_call: TRBJ2-7
cdr3_nt: TGTGCCAGCAGTAGCTCCTACGAGCAGTACTTC
cdr3_aa: CASSSSYEQYF

v_call: TRBV7-6
d_call: .
clone_size: .
j_call: TRBJ2-7
cdr3_nt: TGTGCCAGCAGCTTAGTGAGTAGCTCCTACGAGCAGTACTTC
cdr3_aa: CASSLVSSSYEQYF

v_call: TRBV12-5
d_call: .
clone_size: .
j_call: TRBJ1-2
cdr3_nt: TGTGCTAGTGGTTTGGAGGGAGACATATGGGGCTACACCTTC
cdr3_aa: CASGLEGDIWGYTF

v_call: TRBV9
d_call: .
clone_size: .
j_call: TRBJ2-1
cdr3_nt: TGTGCCAGCAGCGTAGGTGGGGGGAGCTCCTACAATGAGCAGTTCTTC
cdr3_aa: CASSVGGGSSYNEQFF

v_call: TRBV5-6
d_call: .
clone_size: .
j_call: TRBJ2-7
cdr3_nt: TGTGCCAGCAGCTTGGTTGGGCGAGGGATTTACGAGCAGTACTTC
cdr3_aa: CASSLVGRGIYEQYF

v_call: TRBV7-2
d_call: .
clone_size: .
j_call: TRBJ1-2
cdr3_nt: TGTGCCAGCAGCCCGACGGCACTAGGATCTGGCTACACCTTC
cdr3_aa: CASSPTALGSGYTF

v_call: TRBV4-1
d_call: TRBD2
clone_size: .
j_call: TRBJ2-1
cdr3_nt: TGCGCCAGTAGAGTGGCGGGAGGGTACGACAATGAGCAGTTCTTC
cdr3_aa: CASRVAGGYDNEQFF

v_call: TRBV7-2
d_call: TRBD1
clone_size: once
j_call: TRBJ1-5
cdr3_nt: TGTGCCAGCAGCTTAGAAGGGGGCCCCCAGCATTTT
cdr3_aa: CASSLEGGPQHF

v_call: TRBV23-1
d_call: TRBD2
clone_size: .
j_call: TRBJ2-7
cdr3_nt: TGCGCCAGCAGTAAGACTAGCGGAGGGGATTACGAGCAGTACTTC
cdr3_aa: CASSKTSGGDYEQYF

v_call: TRBV7-3
d_call: .
clone_size: .
j_call: TRBJ1-2
cdr3_nt: TGTGCCAGCAGCTCTTTCTATGGCTACACCTTC
cdr3_aa: CASSSFYGYTF

v_call: TRBV10-3
d_call: .
clone_size: .
j_call: TRBJ2-1
cdr3_nt: TGTGCCATCAGTGATCCAGGGATTGGGGGGAACAATGAGCAGTTCTTC
cdr3_aa: CAISDPGIGGNNEQFF

v_call: TRBV27
d_call: TRBD2
clone_size: .
j_call: TRBJ2-7
cdr3_nt: TGTGCCAGCAGTTTCGGACTAGGAACCTACGAGCAGTACTTC
cdr3_aa: CASSFGLGTYEQYF

v_call: TRBV19
d_call: .
clone_size: .
j_call: TRBJ2-6
cdr3_nt: TGTGCCAGTAGTATTAAGGGGGTCCCTTACTCTGGGGCCAACGTCCTGACTTTC
cdr3_aa: CASSIKGVPYSGANVLTF

v_call: TRBV10-2
d_call: TRBD2
clone_size: once
j_call: TRBJ2-4
cdr3_nt: TGCGCCAGCAGTGAGGGGGGAGGGGAAAACATTCAGTACTTC
cdr3_aa: CASSEGGGENIQYF

v_call: TRBV6-5
d_call: TRBD2
clone_size: .
j_call: TRBJ2-7
cdr3_nt: TGTGCCAGTAAGACTAGCGGCTATTACGAGCAGTACTTC
cdr3_aa: CASKTSGYYEQYF